What follows are 14 T cell receptor beta chains derived from one specimen sequenced in a study of chemoradiotherapy in HPV16-positive cancers (dated 2022 in TCRdb). Library preparation employed the immunoSEQ multiplex PCR assay. TCRdb took this table from immuneACCESS and kept in-frame rearrangements with V and J called. Such tables lack part of the clones; where checked against another copy, unresolved V genes explain under half of the gap, and the rest is unexplained. This sample lists approximately 6,600 clones; less than 80% were detected once. The top ten clones comprise 6.5% to 8% of the sample. This sample comprised tumor tissue, obtained from a patient who underwent chemoradiotherapy. The receptors stem from a human donor with HPV-associated anogenital cancer.

V gene TRBV7-2 combines with J gene TRBJ2-2; 7 bases agree with TRBD2. The CDR3 loop spans 18 amino acids. J gave up 3 bases and V 5 bases, and 15 bases lay outside the gene matches. The germline V gene has CDR1 SGHTA and CDR2 FQGNSA. CDR3 in DNA: TGTGCCAGCAGCCCCCGCGCCGCGAGCGGGGAGTACACCGGGGAGCTGTTTTTT. This encodes CASSPRAASGEYTGELFF. The full variable domain, its missing parts supplied by reference TRBV7-2 and TRBJ2-2, is GAGVSQSPSNKVTEKGKDVELRCDPISGHTALYWYRQSLGQGLEFLIYFQGNSAPDKSGLPSDRFSAERTGGSVSTLTIQRTQQEDSAVYLCASSPRAASGEYTGELFFGEGSRLTVL.

The chain recombines TRBV6-5 with TRBJ1-5; no definite D call. Looked up from germline, CDR1 is MNHEY and CDR2 is SVGAGI. The V and J ends lost 0 bases and 7 bases respectively, with 7 bases between them. The CDR3 has 13 amino acids. The CDR3 DNA sequence: TGTGCCAGCAGTTACTCGGCGGGACAGCCCCAGCATTTT. This sequence encodes CASSYSAGQPQHF.

The V call is TRBV6-1, the J call TRBJ1-4, with 7 bases fitting TRBD1. This CDR3 contains 14 residues. Germline lookup yields CDR1 MNHNS and CDR2 SASEGT. V gave up 7 bases and J gave up 8 bases; unmatched junction bases: 10. The CDR3 bases are TGTGCCAGCAACTTAGACAGGGCGCGGGAAAAACTGTTTTTT. Translation: CASNLDRAREKLFF.

The chain employs TRBV27 and TRBJ2-4, with D maybe TRBD1 (5 bases). From germline, CDR1 is MNHEY and CDR2 SMNVEV (reference sequence). CDR3 length: 15 amino acids. V lost 8 bases, J lost 6 bases, and 20 bases lay in between. The CDR3 sequence is CASGHRQKGLNIQYF. CDR3 nucleotide sequence: TGTGCCAGCGGACATAGACAGAAGGGGCTAAACATTCAGTACTTC.

This clone was detected only once. The chain employs TRBV30 and TRBJ2-1; 7 positions agree with TRBD1. CDR3 length: 11 amino acids. Germline-derived CDR1 and CDR2 are GTSNPN and SVGIG (reference sequence). V trimming: 4 bases; J trimming: 6 bases; junction bases outside the gene matches: 0. DNA of the CDR3: TGTGCCTGGACAGGGGGCAATGAGCAGTTCTTC. Translating it yields CAWTGGNEQFF.

The chain employs TRBV7-2 and TRBJ1-2, with no clear D. Between the trimmed V and J ends, which lost 0 bases and 0 bases, there was a span of 8 bases. The CDR3 runs to 15 residues. The germline CDR1 and CDR2 sequences are SGHTA and FQGNSA. Written as DNA, the CDR3 is TGTGCCAGCAGCTTAGCGCCAGGTCCTAACTATGGCTACACCTTC. Its protein is CASSLAPGPNYGYTF. Full variable domain (rest looked up from reference TRBV7-2 and TRBJ1-2): GAGVSQSPSNKVTEKGKDVELRCDPISGHTALYWYRQSLGQGLEFLIYFQGNSAPDKSGLPSDRFSAERTGGSVSTLTIQRTQQEDSAVYLCASSLAPGPNYGYTFGSGTRLTVV.

The chain joins TRBV30 to TRBJ1-1; weak D call: TRBD1 (5 bases). Deletions cut 0 bases from V and 1 base from J, with 15 bases between. CDR1 is GTSNPN and CDR2 is SVGIG in the germline V gene (reference sequence). The CDR3 runs 16 residues. CDR3 sequence (DNA): TGTGCCTGGAGTGTATGGGCAGGGTGGAAGAACACTGAAGCTTTCTTT. It encodes CAWSVWAGWKNTEAFF. The variable domain in full, completed from reference TRBV30 and TRBJ1-1, reads SQTIHQWPATLVQPVGSPLSLECTVEGTSNPNLYWYRQAAGRGLQLLFYSVGIGQISSEVPQNLSASRPQDRQFILSSKKLLLSDSGFYLCAWSVWAGWKNTEAFFGQGTRLTVV.

This chain joins TRBV7-9 and TRBJ2-7; D gene ambiguous. This CDR3 is 14 amino acids long. Germline V CDR1 and CDR2: SEHNR, FQNEAQ (reference sequence). Trimming pared 5 bases from V and 1 base from J, leaving 12 bases between. The CDR3 loop reads CASSIDGGSYEQYF. DNA of the CDR3: TGTGCCAGCAGCATCGACGGTGGTTCCTACGAGCAGTACTTC.

Comments on this clone: The sample holds other DNA sequences that translate to the same CDR3. The chain employs TRBV7-6 and TRBJ1-5, with D uncertain. Deletions cut 5 bases from V and 5 bases from J, with 10 bases between. The CDR3 length is 13 residues. Germline CDR1 reads SGHVS; CDR2 reads FNYEAQ. DNA for the CDR3: TGTGCCAGCAGCCTCCGCCGGGATCAGCCCCAGCATTTT. Its protein product is CASSLRRDQPQHF.

In its sample, this clone ranks as medium-sized. The chain uses TRBV7-9 and TRBJ2-5; D is possibly TRBD2 (5 bases). The V gene's germline CDR1 is SEHNR and CDR2 FQNEAQ (reference sequence). The CDR3 spans 16 residues. V was clipped by 4 bases and J by 5 bases, with 20 bases between them. CDR3 in amino acids: CASSSTGVPGGETQYF. Here the CDR3 DNA reads TGTGCCAGCAGCTCAACGGGCGTTCCGGGCGGGGAGACCCAGTACTTC.

The CDR3 DNA is TGCGCCAGCAGCTTGGTAACTAGGGCCGCGGCCGGGGAGCTGTTTTTT. Translated, it gives CASSLVTRAAAGELFF. The rearrangement links TRBV5-1 to TRBJ2-2; D is perhaps TRBD2 (5 bases). The germline V and J ends were trimmed by 0 bases and 6 bases, with 15 bases remaining between them. This CDR3 contains 16 residues. From germline, CDR1 is SGHRS and CDR2 YFSETQ. The entire variable domain, with the rest obtained from reference TRBV5-1 and TRBJ2-2, is as follows: KAGVTQTPRYLIKTRGQQVTLSCSPISGHRSVSWYQQTPGQGLQFLFEYFSETQRNKGNFPGRFSGRQFSNSRSEMNVSTLELGDSALYLCASSLVTRAAAGELFFGEGSRLTVL.

The J gene is TRBJ2-7, the V gene TRBV4-3; 8 nucleotides agree with TRBD2. The V segment lost 5 bases and the J segment 3 bases; nucleotides outside the gene matches: 6. Germline CDR1 LGHNA, CDR2 YSLEER. The CDR3 runs 14 residues. The CDR3 spells CASSSLAGNYEQYF. The CDR3 DNA sequence: TGCGCCAGCAGCTCTCTAGCGGGCAACTACGAGCAGTACTTC.

The V gene is TRBV6-5, the J gene TRBJ1-1; weak D call: TRBD1 (6 bases). Deletions cut 11 bases from V and 3 bases from J, with 22 bases between. The CDR3 is made up of 15 amino acids. Germline V gives CDR1 MNHEY, CDR2 SVGAGI. CDR3 bases: TGTGCCGCGTCACCTTTGGGGGCATGGGACACTGAAGCTTTCTTT. Amino acid sequence: CAASPLGAWDTEAFF.

The J gene is TRBJ1-6, the V gene TRBV7-2; D gene unclear. CDR3 length: 15 residues. The germline CDR1 and CDR2 sequences are SGHTA and FQGNSA. V dropped 4 bases and J dropped 0 bases, with 7 bases sitting between them. The chain's CDR3 is CASSSEGSYNSPLHF. The CDR3 nucleotides read TGTGCCAGCAGCTCGGAGGGCTCCTATAATTCACCCCTCCACTTT.